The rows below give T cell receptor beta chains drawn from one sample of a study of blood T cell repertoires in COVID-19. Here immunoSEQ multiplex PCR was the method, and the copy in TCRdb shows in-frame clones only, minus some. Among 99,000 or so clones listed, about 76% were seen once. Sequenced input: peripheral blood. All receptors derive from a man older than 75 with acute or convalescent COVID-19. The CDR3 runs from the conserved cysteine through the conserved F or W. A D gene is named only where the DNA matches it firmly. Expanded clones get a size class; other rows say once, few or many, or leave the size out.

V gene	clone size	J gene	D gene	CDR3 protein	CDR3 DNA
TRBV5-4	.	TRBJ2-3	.	CASSLTDTQYF	TGTGCCAGCAGCCTCACAGATACGCAGTATTTT
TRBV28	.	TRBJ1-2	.	CASSLTGRISYGYTF	TGTGCCAGCAGTTTAACAGGACGGATATCTTATGGCTACACCTTC
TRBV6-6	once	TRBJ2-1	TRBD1	CASSAQGNTYNEQFF	TGTGCCAGCTCTGCACAGGGGAACACCTACAATGAGCAGTTCTTC
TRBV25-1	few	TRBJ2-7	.	CASSEGGVNEQYF	TGTGCCAGCAGTGAAGGAGGGGTCAACGAGCAGTACTTC
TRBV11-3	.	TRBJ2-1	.	CASSPPRATYGEQFF	TGTGCCAGCAGCCCCCCCCGAGCGACGTACGGTGAGCAGTTCTTC
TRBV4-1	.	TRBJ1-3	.	CASSQGSAGSGNTIYF	TGCGCCAGCAGCCAAGGGTCGGCAGGGTCAGGAAACACCATATATTTT
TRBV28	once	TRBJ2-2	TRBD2	CASSFWGMGRETNTGELFF	TGTGCCAGCAGTTTTTGGGGTATGGGGCGGGAGACGAACACCGGGGAGCTGTTTTTT
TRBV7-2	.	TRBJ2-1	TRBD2	CASTFLGLAVNEQFF	TGTGCCAGCACCTTTTTGGGACTAGCGGTCAATGAGCAGTTCTTC
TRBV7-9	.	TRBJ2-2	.	CASSLGGGNTGELFF	TGTGCCAGCAGCTTAGGAGGGGGAAACACCGGGGAGCTGTTTTTT
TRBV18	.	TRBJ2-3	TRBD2	CASSPPGLAGGSDTQYF	TGTGCCAGCTCACCACCGGGACTAGCGGGAGGGTCAGATACGCAGTATTTT
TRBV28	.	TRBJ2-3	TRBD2	CASSPSSGRARDTQYF	TGTGCCAGCAGTCCTTCTAGCGGGAGGGCCAGGGATACGCAGTATTTT
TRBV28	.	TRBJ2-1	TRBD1	CASSTPGGDEQFF	TGTGCCAGCAGCACCCCAGGGGGCGATGAGCAGTTCTTC
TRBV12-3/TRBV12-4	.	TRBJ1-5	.	CASSFRGNQPQHF	TGTGCCAGCAGTTTTAGGGGGAATCAGCCCCAGCATTTT
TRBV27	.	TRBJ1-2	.	CASSTTSGVGYTF	TGTGCCAGCAGCACCACCTCAGGGGTCGGCTACACCTTC
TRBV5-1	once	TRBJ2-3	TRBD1	CASSLALDRTFSNTQYF	TGCGCCAGCAGCTTGGCCTTGGACAGGACCTTTTCGAATACGCAGTATTTT
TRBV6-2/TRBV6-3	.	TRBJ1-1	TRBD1	CASSYPRGQAQAFF	TGTGCCAGCAGTTACCCCCGGGGACAGGCCCAAGCTTTCTTT
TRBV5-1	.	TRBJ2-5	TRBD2	CASSLASGSLETQYF	TGCGCCAGCAGCTTGGCGAGCGGGAGTTTGGAGACCCAGTACTTC
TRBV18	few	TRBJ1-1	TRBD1	CASSLTGGLLNTEAFF	TGTGCCAGCTCATTGACAGGGGGCCTATTGAACACTGAAGCTTTCTTT
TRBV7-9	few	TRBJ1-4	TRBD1	CASSVGTASPATNEKLFF	TGTGCCAGCAGCGTCGGGACAGCCTCTCCTGCAACTAATGAAAAACTGTTTTTT
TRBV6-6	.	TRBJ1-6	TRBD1	CASSPGQTYSPLHF	TGTGCCAGCAGTCCGGGACAGACATATTCACCCCTCCACTTT
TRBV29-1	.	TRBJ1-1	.	CSVLRDSAVPEAFF	TGCAGCGTTCTCCGGGACTCCGCGGTTCCCGAAGCTTTCTTT
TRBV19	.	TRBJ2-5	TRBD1	CASSSDREQETQYF	TGTGCCAGTAGTTCCGACAGGGAACAAGAGACCCAGTACTTC
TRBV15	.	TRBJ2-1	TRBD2	CATSRDLAGAGNEQFF	TGTGCCACCAGCAGAGATCTAGCGGGAGCTGGTAATGAGCAGTTCTTC
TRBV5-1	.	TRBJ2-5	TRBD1	CASSIGQGFPETQYF	TGCGCCAGCAGCATCGGACAGGGATTTCCGGAGACCCAGTACTTC
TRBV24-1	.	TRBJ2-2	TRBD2	CATSDSAGVGTGELFF	TGTGCCACCAGTGATTCAGCGGGAGTAGGTACCGGGGAGCTGTTTTTT
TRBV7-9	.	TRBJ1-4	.	CASSLAGRAGEKLFF	TGTGCCAGCAGCTTAGCGGGCAGGGCAGGCGAAAAACTGTTTTTT
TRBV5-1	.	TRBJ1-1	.	CASSSGHGMNTEAFF	TGCGCCAGCAGCTCGGGACATGGGATGAACACTGAAGCTTTCTTT
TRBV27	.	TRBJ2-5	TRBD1	CASSFSGQGPQETQYF	TGTGCCAGCAGTTTTTCGGGACAGGGGCCTCAAGAGACCCAGTACTTC
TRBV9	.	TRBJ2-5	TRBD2	CASSSYGTTDQETQYF	TGTGCCAGCAGCAGCTACGGGACTACCGACCAAGAGACCCAGTACTTC
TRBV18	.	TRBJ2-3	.	CASSQGSGDTQYF	TGTGCCAGCTCACAAGGCTCAGGAGATACGCAGTATTTT
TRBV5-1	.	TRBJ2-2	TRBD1	CASSPGTDTGELFF	TGCGCCAGCAGTCCCGGGACAGACACCGGGGAGCTGTTTTTT
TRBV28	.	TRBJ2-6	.	CASSSPGGISGANVLTF	TGTGCCAGCAGTTCCCCAGGAGGGATCTCTGGGGCCAACGTCCTGACTTTC
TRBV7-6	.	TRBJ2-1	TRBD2	CASSLGLAGNNEQFF	TGTGCCAGCAGCTTAGGACTAGCGGGGAACAATGAGCAGTTCTTC
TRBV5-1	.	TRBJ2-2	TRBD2	CASSLAAGRDTGELFF	TGCGCCAGCAGCTTGGCAGCGGGACGGGACACCGGGGAGCTGTTTTTT
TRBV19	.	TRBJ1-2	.	CASSVPGRSYGYTF	TGTGCCAGTAGTGTTCCGGGAAGGAGCTATGGCTACACCTTC
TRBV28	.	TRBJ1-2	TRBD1	CASRTGTGAGYTF	TGTGCCAGCAGAACCGGGACAGGGGCTGGCTACACCTTC
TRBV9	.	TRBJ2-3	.	CASNNRGDTQYF	TGTGCCAGCAACAACCGGGGGGATACGCAGTATTTT
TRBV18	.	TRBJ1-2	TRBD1	CASSPGQTGYGYTF	TGTGCCAGCTCACCGGGACAGACAGGATATGGCTACACCTTC
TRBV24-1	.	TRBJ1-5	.	CATSGPGREPQHF	TGTGCCACCAGTGGTCCAGGGAGGGAGCCCCAGCATTTT
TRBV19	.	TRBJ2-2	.	CASSKGQTNTGELFF	TGTGCCAGTAGTAAAGGCCAGACTAACACCGGGGAGCTGTTTTTT
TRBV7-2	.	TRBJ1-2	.	CASSPTGLQRRGYTF	TGTGCCAGCAGCCCCACAGGGCTCCAACGGCGGGGCTACACCTTC
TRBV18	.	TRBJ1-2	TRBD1	CASSPGQIYGYTF	TGTGCCAGCTCACCGGGACAGATCTATGGCTACACCTTC